This entry concerns a single T cell receptor (beta chain). The target of this receptor is not known. Base qualities are not provided; no much larger clone lies one nucleotide away. This entry comes from a study of T cell responses to AZD1222 COVID-19 vaccine (dated by TCRdb to about 2021). Regarding the research as a whole: AZD1222 recipients with second doses at about 4 weeks or about 12 weeks were pooled, because spike-specific TCR depth and breadth did not differ between schedules. A total of more than 230 trial participants underwent TCR sequencing, of whom 207 received two doses of AZD1222 and some 25 received two doses of the MenACWY control vaccine. Enrollment into the trials was organized by age into subgroups of 18-55, 56-69 and 70-plus years, and those subgroups contained roughly 150, 30 and 60 TCR-sequenced participants, respectively.

Overall study results and their limits: The vaccine-associated CD4 TCRs covered the entire spike protein, and the dominant responses fell in regions 160-218 and 743-854. Conclusions about previously exposed vaccinees are limited because only a handful of AZD1222 recipients were SARS-CoV-2 seropositive at baseline. In the small 56-69-year group, the increase in depth fell short of significance, most likely because of low power. Spike-specific TCR breadth and depth rose significantly after two AZD1222 doses compared with day 0 and with MenACWY recipients. Because no samples from the day 14 peak response were available, repertoires could be characterized only after the peak T cell response. Participants were mostly white British, with more females than males. The authors suggested clonal diversity may have been underestimated. Reportedly, almost half of the unique spike-specific TCRs recognized epitopes lying outside the regions that are mutated in the B.1.351 and B.1.1.7 variants.

Explained via the paper, the time point label denotes: baseline before first vaccination. Vaccinee samples were obtained from the UK trials COV001 and COV002, which included a single-blind randomized controlled phase 2/3 trial of AZD1222 (ChAdOx1 nCoV-19) in healthy adults. For TCRbeta chain sequencing, PBMC samples were collected from trial participants at day 0 and at day 28 after the second dose. The CDR3 regions of human TCRbeta chains were analyzed by immunosequencing. In the source study's methods: TCRs in the repertoires were compared against a reference library of SARS-CoV-2-specific TCRs that had been generated with the MIRA antigen-specificity platform. Breadth was defined as the fraction of unique TCRs that were SARS-CoV-2-associated. Depth was defined as the fraction of total T cells that were SARS-CoV-2-associated. Using the MIRA data, each spike-specific TCR was assigned both to the spike region to which the TCR was reactive and to a CD4 or CD8 class. Log10-transformed breadth and depth values were compared by one-way ANOVA with Sidak's multiple comparisons tests. The clones in this table, taken by TCRdb from immuneACCESS, are in-frame only. Not every clone is retained; where verified, under half of the shortfall comes from an unresolved V gene, and the cause of the rest is unknown. V and J calls and clone size are as listed in that table; D and trimming were resolved from the DNA. The sample contains 74,000 or so clones, approximately 85% of them found a single time. The ten largest clones represent roughly an eighth of the sample.

The sequencing here drew on peripheral blood, taken on day 0 of AZD1222 vaccination. This TCR was sampled from an adult in good health.

The DNA sequence is as follows: TGTGCCAGCAGCCCCCTCACTGAGGCCCTCCACTTT. The resulting protein is CASSPLTEALHF. Recombination joined TRBV2 with TRBJ1-6; the D gene assignment is ambiguous. The CDR3, cysteine through phenylalanine, is 12 amino acids long. Here the CDR3 DNA is all that survives: 36 bases in frame from base 1. CDR1 and CDR2 were assigned from the germline V gene as SNHLY and FYNNEI. The trim is 6 bases for V and 14 bases for J, with a gap of 14 bases between the germline ends. Full variable domain (CDR3 extended with the reference TRBV2 and TRBJ1-6 proteins): EPEVTQTPSHQVTQMGQEVILRCVPISNHLYFYWYRQILGQKVEFLVSFYNNEISEKSEIFDDQFSVERPDGSNFTLKIRSTKLEDSAMYFCASSPLTEALHFGNGTRLTVT.